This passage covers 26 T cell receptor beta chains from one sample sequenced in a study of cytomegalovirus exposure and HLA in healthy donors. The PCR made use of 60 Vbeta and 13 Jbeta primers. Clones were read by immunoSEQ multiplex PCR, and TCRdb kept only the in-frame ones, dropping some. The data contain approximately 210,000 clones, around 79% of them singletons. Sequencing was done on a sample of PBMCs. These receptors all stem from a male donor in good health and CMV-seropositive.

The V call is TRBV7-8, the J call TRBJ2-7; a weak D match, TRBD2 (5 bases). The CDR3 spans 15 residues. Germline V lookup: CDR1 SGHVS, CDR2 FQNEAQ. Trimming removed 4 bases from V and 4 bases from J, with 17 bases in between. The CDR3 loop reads CASSSTSGPTYEQYF. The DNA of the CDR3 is TGTGCCAGCAGCTCAACAAGCGGACCAACTTACGAGCAGTACTTC. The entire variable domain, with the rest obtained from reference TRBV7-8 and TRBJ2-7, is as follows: GAGVSQSPRYKVAKRGQDVALRCDPISGHVSLFWYQQALGQGPEFLTYFQNEAQLDKSGLPSDRFFAERPEGSVSTLKIQRTQQEDSAVYLCASSSTSGPTYEQYFGPGTRLTVT.

The CDR3 here is CASSSAGGGYEQYF. DNA for the CDR3: TGTGCCAGCAGTTCAGCGGGGGGAGGCTACGAGCAGTACTTC. The chain couples TRBV28 to TRBJ2-7; 9 nucleotides line up with TRBD2. CDR3 size: 14 residues. V shed 4 bases and J 3 bases; nucleotides not matched to a gene: 4. Germline V gene sequence: CDR1 MDHEN, CDR2 SYDVKM.

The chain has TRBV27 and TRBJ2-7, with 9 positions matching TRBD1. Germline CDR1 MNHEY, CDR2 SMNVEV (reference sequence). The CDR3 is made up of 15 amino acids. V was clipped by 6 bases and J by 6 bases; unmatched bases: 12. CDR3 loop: CASRVSGTGFSEQYF. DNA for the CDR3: TGTGCCAGCAGGGTTTCCGGGACAGGGTTTTCCGAGCAGTACTTC.

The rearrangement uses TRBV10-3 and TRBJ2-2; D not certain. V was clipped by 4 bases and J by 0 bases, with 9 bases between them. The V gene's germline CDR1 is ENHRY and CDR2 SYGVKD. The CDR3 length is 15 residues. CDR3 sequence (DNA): TGTGCCATCAGTGTCGCAGGATCGAACACCGGGGAGCTGTTTTTT. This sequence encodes CAISVAGSNTGELFF.

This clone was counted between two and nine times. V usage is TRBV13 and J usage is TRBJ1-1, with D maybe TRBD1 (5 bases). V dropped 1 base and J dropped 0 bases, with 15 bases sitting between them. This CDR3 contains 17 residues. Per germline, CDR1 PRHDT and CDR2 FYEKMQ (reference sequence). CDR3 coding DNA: TGTGCCAGCAGCTTAGACCCCTTTAGGGGAATGAACACTGAAGCTTTCTTT. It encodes CASSLDPFRGMNTEAFF.

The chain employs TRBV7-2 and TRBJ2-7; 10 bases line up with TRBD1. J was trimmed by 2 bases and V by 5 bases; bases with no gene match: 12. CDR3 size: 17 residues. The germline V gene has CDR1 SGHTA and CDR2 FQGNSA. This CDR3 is CASSRSRQGAWAYEQYF. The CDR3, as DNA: TGTGCCAGCAGCCGCAGTAGACAGGGGGCGTGGGCCTACGAGCAGTACTTC.

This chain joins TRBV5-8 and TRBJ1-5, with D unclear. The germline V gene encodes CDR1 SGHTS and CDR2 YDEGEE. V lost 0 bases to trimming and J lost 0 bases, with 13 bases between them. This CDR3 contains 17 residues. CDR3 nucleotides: TGTGCCAGCAGCTTGGGTGCACCGACATATAGCAATCAGCCCCAGCATTTT. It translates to CASSLGAPTYSNQPQHF.

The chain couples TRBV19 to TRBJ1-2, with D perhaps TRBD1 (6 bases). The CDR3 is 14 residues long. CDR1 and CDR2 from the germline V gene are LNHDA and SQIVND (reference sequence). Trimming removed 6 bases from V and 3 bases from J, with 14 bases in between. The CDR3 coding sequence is TGTGCCAGTAGAGTGGACCAGGGGTACTATGGCTACACCTTC. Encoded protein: CASRVDQGYYGYTF. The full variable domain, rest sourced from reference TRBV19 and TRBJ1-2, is DGGITQSPKYLFRKEGQNVTLSCEQNLNHDAMYWYRQDPGQGLRLIYYSQIVNDFQKGDIAEGYSVSREKKESFPLTVTSAQKNPTAFYLCASRVDQGYYGYTFGSGTRLTVV.

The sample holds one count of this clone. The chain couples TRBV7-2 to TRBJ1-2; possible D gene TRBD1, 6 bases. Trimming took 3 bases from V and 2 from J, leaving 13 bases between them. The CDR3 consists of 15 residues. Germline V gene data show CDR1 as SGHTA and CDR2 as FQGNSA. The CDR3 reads CASSFHSTGNYGYTF. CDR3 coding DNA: TGTGCCAGCAGCTTTCACTCCACAGGGAACTATGGCTACACCTTC.

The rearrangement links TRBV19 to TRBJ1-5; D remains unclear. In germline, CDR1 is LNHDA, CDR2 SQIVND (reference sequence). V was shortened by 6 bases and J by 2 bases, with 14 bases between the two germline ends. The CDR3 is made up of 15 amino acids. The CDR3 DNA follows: TGTGCCAGTAGAGCGGTCTACGGGGGCAATCAGCCCCAGCATTTT. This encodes CASRAVYGGNQPQHF.

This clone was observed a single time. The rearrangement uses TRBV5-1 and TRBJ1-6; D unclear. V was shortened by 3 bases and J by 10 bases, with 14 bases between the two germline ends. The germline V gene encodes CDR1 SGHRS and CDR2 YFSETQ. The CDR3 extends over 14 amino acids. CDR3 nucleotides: TGCGCCAGCAGCTCGACCAGGTCTGACTCACCCCTCCACTTT. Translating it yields CASSSTRSDSPLHF.

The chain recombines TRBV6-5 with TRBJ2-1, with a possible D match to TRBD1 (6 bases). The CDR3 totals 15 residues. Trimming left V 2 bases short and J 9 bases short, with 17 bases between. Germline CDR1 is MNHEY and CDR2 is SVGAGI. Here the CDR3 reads CASSYTSGVLSEQFF. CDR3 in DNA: TGTGCCAGCAGTTACACCTCAGGGGTCTTGAGTGAGCAGTTCTTC.

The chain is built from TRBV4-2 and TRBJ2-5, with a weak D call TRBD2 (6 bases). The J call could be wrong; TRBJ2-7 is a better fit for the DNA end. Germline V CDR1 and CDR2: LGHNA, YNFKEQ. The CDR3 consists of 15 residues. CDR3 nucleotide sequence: TGTGCCAGCAGCCTCTCCAGGGACTCCAACTACGAGCAGTACTTC. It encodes CASSLSRDSNYEQYF.

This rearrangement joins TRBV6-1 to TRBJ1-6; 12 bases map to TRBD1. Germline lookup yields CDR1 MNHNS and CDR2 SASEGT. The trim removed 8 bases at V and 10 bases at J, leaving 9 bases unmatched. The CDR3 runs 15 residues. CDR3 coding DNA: TGTGCCAGCTTCTTAATGGGGACAGGGGGCTCACCCCTCCACTTT. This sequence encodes CASFLMGTGGSPLHF.

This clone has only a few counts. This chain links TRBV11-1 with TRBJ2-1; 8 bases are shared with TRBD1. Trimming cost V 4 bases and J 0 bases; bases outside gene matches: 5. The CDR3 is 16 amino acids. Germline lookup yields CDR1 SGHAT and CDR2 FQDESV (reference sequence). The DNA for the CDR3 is TGTGCCAGCAGCTATGGAGGACAGGGCTCCTACAATGAGCAGTTCTTC. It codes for CASSYGGQGSYNEQFF.

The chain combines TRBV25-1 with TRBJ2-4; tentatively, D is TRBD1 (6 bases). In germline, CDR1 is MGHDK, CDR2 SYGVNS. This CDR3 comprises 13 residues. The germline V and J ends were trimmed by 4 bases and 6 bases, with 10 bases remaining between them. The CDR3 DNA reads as TGTGCCAGCAGTGCCGGGACACGAAACATTCAGTACTTC. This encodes CASSAGTRNIQYF.

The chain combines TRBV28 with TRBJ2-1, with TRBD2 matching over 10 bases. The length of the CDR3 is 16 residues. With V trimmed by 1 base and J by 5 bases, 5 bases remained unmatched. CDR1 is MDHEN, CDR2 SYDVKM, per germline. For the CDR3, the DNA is TGTGCCAGCAGTTTATTGACTAGCGGGTGGGACAATGAGCAGTTCTTC. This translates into CASSLLTSGWDNEQFF. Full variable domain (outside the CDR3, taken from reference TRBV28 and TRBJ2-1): DVKVTQSSRYLVKRTGEKVFLECVQDMDHENMFWYRQDPGLGLRLIYFSYDVKMKEKGDIPEGYSVSREKKERFSLILESASTNQTSMYLCASSLLTSGWDNEQFFGPGTRLTVL.

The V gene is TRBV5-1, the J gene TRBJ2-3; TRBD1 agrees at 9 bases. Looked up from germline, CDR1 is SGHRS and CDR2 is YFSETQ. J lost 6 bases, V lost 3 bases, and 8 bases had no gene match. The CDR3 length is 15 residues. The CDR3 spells CASSSGTGMGDTQYF. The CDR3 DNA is TGCGCCAGCAGCTCCGGGACAGGGATGGGGGATACGCAGTATTTT.

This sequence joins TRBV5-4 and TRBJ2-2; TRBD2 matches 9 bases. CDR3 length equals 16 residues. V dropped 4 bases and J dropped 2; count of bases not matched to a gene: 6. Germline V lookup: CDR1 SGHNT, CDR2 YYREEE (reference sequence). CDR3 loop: CASSPAGGLNTGELFF. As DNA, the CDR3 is TGTGCCAGCAGCCCTGCGGGGGGGCTTAACACCGGGGAGCTGTTTTTT.

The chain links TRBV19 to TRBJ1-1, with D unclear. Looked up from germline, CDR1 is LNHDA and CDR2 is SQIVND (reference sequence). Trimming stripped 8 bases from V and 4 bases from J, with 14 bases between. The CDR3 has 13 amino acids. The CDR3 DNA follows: TGTGCCAGTCTTAGCCGGGAGGGCACTGAAGCTTTCTTT. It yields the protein CASLSREGTEAFF.

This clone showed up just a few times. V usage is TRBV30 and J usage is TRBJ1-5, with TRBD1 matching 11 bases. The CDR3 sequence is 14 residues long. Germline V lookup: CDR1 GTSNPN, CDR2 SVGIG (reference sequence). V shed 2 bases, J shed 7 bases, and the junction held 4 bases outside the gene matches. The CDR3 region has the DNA TGTGCCTGGAGTAGGGGACAGGGGGACCAGCCCCAGCATTTT. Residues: CAWSRGQGDQPQHF.

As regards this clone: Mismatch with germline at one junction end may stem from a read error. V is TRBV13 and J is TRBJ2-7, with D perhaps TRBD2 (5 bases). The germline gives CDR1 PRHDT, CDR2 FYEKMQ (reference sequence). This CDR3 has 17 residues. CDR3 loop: CASSLEAPGIYSHEQYF. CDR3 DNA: TGTGCCAGCAGCTTAGAAGCCCCCGGGATCTACTCCCACGAGCAGTACTTC. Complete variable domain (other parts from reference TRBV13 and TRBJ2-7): AAGVIQSPRHLIKEKRETATLKCYPIPRHDTVYWYQQGPGQDPQFLISFYEKMQSDKGSIPDRFSAQQFSDYHSELNMSSLELGDSALYFCASSLEAPGIYSHEQYFGPGTRLTVT.

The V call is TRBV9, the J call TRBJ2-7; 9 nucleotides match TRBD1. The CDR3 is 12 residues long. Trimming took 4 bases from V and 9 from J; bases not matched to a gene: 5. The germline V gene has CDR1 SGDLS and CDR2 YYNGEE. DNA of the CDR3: TGTGCCAGCAGCTCGGGACAGGGTGGGCAGTACTTC. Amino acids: CASSSGQGGQYF.

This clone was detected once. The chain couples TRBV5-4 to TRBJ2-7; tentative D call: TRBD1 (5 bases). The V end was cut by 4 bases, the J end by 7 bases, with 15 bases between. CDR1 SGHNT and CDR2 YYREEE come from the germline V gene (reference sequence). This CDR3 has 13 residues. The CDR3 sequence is CASSGDSVGEQYF. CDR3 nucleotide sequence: TGTGCCAGCAGCGGTGACAGTGTGGGGGAGCAGTACTTC.

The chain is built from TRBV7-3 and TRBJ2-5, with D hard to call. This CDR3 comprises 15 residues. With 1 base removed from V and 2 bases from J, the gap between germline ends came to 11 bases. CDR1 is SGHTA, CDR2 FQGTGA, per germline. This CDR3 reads CASSLNGPAQETQYF. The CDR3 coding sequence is TGTGCCAGCAGCTTAAATGGGCCAGCACAAGAGACCCAGTACTTC.

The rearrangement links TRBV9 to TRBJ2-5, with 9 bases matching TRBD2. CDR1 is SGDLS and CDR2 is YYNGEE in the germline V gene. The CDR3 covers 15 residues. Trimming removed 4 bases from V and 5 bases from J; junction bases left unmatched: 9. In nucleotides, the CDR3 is TGTGCCAGCAGCCCTCTAGCGGGACTCCGTGAGACCCAGTACTTC. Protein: CASSPLAGLRETQYF.